The 29 T cell receptor beta chains presented below share a single source sample, sequenced in a study of cytomegalovirus exposure and HLA in healthy donors. TCRdb's table, derived via immunoSEQ multiplex PCR, lists solely in-frame clones and lacks some. The sample records 70,000 to 75,000 clones, roughly 93% being singletons. The sequenced sample was PBMCs. The receptors derive from a woman younger than 35 in good health and CMV-seropositive.

The chain carries TRBV27 and TRBJ1-6, with 7 bases matching TRBD1. Germline lookup yields CDR1 MNHEY and CDR2 SMNVEV (reference sequence). With 6 bases clipped from V and 9 bases from J, the junction kept 8 bases outside the gene matches. The CDR3 consists of 14 residues. CDR3 DNA: TGTGCCAGCAGGACAGGGTCTGTGGGTTCACCCCTCCACTTT. It yields the protein CASRTGSVGSPLHF.

The V gene is TRBV28, the J gene TRBJ1-2, with D maybe TRBD1 (6 bases). V shed 3 bases and J shed 1 base, with 18 bases lying between them. The CDR3 extends over 17 amino acids. Germline-derived CDR1 and CDR2 are MDHEN and SYDVKM. The CDR3 nucleotides read TGTGCCAGCAGTTTTTTTGGGGGCCCAGCCGGTAACTATGGCTACACCTTC. This gives the protein CASSFFGGPAGNYGYTF.

The chain has TRBV29-1 and TRBJ1-2; 8 bases align to TRBD1. This CDR3 has 16 amino acids. Germline V gene lookup returns CDR1 SQVTM and CDR2 ANQGSEA. Trimming removed 2 bases from V and 4 bases from J; junction bases left unmatched: 12. The CDR3 DNA reads as TGCAGCGTTGAATTCAGGGGGCGAACTCTGCCCTATGGCTACACCTTC. The encoded protein is CSVEFRGRTLPYGYTF.

The chain uses TRBV2 and TRBJ1-1; TRBD1 might be the D (5 bases). Germline V gene data show CDR1 as SNHLY and CDR2 as FYNNEI. V was cut by 6 bases and J by 0 bases, with 14 bases left in between. The CDR3 loop spans 15 amino acids. This chain's CDR3 is CASRQDSAMNTEAFF. DNA for the CDR3: TGTGCCAGCAGGCAAGACAGTGCTATGAACACTGAAGCTTTCTTT. Looking up the rest from reference TRBV2 and TRBJ1-1 gives the full variable domain: EPEVTQTPSHQVTQMGQEVILRCVPISNHLYFYWYRQILGQKVEFLVSFYNNEISEKSEIFDDQFSVERPDGSNFTLKIRSTKLEDSAMYFCASRQDSAMNTEAFFGQGTRLTVV.

The rearrangement uses TRBV5-1 and TRBJ2-7, with 7 bases aligning to TRBD1. CDR3 length: 16 amino acids. Looked up from germline, CDR1 is SGHRS and CDR2 is YFSETQ. With V trimmed by 2 bases and J by 3 bases, 11 bases remained unmatched. The CDR3 spells CASSFGRQGLHYEQYF. As DNA, the CDR3 is TGCGCCAGCAGCTTCGGGCGACAGGGCTTACACTACGAGCAGTACTTC.

V usage is TRBV2 and J usage is TRBJ2-3; D gene ambiguous. The germline V gene encodes CDR1 SNHLY and CDR2 FYNNEI. The CDR3 runs to 16 residues. The V end was cut by 3 bases, the J end by 3 bases, with 16 bases between. The CDR3 coding sequence is TGTGCCAGCAGTGAGGGTGGTGGAGACTTTACAGATACGCAGTATTTT. Amino acids: CASSEGGGDFTDTQYF.

This clone occurred once. The V and J genes are TRBV14 and TRBJ2-6, with TRBD1 matching 7 bases. The CDR3 is 19 residues long. V shed 4 bases and J 3 bases; nucleotides not matched to a gene: 15. Germline-derived CDR1 and CDR2 are SGHDN and FVKESK. CDR3 sequence (DNA): TGTGCCAGCAGCCCCATACGAAGACAGGGATCGTATGGGGCCAACGTCCTGACTTTC. This translates into CASSPIRRQGSYGANVLTF.

This clone appeared a few times. The chain has TRBV5-4 and TRBJ2-1; TRBD2 agrees at 7 bases. Trimming removed 4 bases from V and 2 bases from J; junction bases left unmatched: 0. The CDR3 runs 13 residues. Germline V gene lookup returns CDR1 SGHNT and CDR2 YYREEE (reference sequence). CDR3 in DNA: TGTGCCAGCAGCGGGGGGGCCTACAATGAGCAGTTCTTC. Protein: CASSGGAYNEQFF.

The chain joins TRBV21-1 to TRBJ2-5; the table's D call TRBD1 went unverified against the DNA. TRBV21-1 constitutes a pseudogene. The CDR3 totals 17 residues. The chain's CDR3 is CASSKVAGAKLQETQYF. The CDR3 DNA reads as TGTGCCAGCAGCAAAGTCGCAGGGGCAAAACTCCAAGAGACCCAGTACTTC.

This clone came up once. The CDR3 spells CASSYTRNSGNTIYF. The CDR3 nucleotides are TGTGCCAGCAGTTACACCCGAAACTCTGGAAACACCATATATTTT. V is TRBV2 and J is TRBJ1-3, with D uncertain. Germline assignment: CDR1 SNHLY and CDR2 FYNNEI. The germline V and J ends were trimmed by 5 bases and 0 bases, with 11 bases remaining between them. This CDR3 spans 15 amino acids.

V gene TRBV4-3 combines with J gene TRBJ1-1, with D tentatively TRBD1 (5 bases). The germline V gene has CDR1 LGHNA and CDR2 YSLEER. Trimming cost V 4 bases and J 4 bases, with 13 bases left between them. There are 14 residues in the CDR3. CDR3 DNA sequence: TGCGCCAGCAGCCTGGGACTGCGGGGCACTGAAGCTTTCTTT. It translates to CASSLGLRGTEAFF.

V gene TRBV2 combines with J gene TRBJ2-2; 10 bases agree with TRBD2. The CDR3 contains 15 residues. The junction had 4 bases not matched to a gene; V was cut back by 2 bases and J by 7 bases. The germline V gene has CDR1 SNHLY and CDR2 FYNNEI. The DNA of the CDR3 is TGTGCCAGCAGTGAACTAGCGGGAGCGGTCGGGGAGCTGTTTTTT. Amino acid sequence: CASSELAGAVGELFF. The full variable domain, its missing parts supplied by reference TRBV2 and TRBJ2-2, is EPEVTQTPSHQVTQMGQEVILRCVPISNHLYFYWYRQILGQKVEFLVSFYNNEISEKSEIFDDQFSVERPDGSNFTLKIRSTKLEDSAMYFCASSELAGAVGELFFGEGSRLTVL.

The chain couples TRBV28 to TRBJ2-5; tentatively, D is TRBD1 (6 bases). This CDR3 spans 14 amino acids. Germline-derived CDR1 and CDR2 are MDHEN and SYDVKM. The V and J ends lost 3 bases and 2 bases respectively, with 10 bases between them. In nucleotides, the CDR3 is TGTGCCAGCAGTTTTTCAGGGGCGCAAGAGACCCAGTACTTC. It codes for CASSFSGAQETQYF.

This rearrangement joins TRBV7-8 to TRBJ2-1; 13 bases map to TRBD2. Losses at the gene ends were 1 base for V and 8 bases for J; bases not matched to a gene: 2. Germline V gene sequence: CDR1 SGHVS, CDR2 FQNEAQ. CDR3 length: 15 amino acids. The CDR3 DNA reads as TGTGCCAGCAGCTTAGGACTAGCGGGAGGCGATGAGCAGTTCTTC. Protein product: CASSLGLAGGDEQFF.

The gene calls are TRBV6-1 and TRBJ2-3, with no clear D. The CDR3 has 15 residues. V was cut by 2 bases and J by 0 bases, with 9 bases left in between. In germline, CDR1 is MNHNS, CDR2 SASEGT. CDR3 region: CASSEIYSSTDTQYF. The CDR3 coding sequence is TGTGCCAGCAGTGAAATATACTCGAGCACAGATACGCAGTATTTT.

The V gene is TRBV28, the J gene TRBJ1-2; no clear D. V was clipped by 7 bases and J by 8 bases, with 11 bases between them. The germline V gene encodes CDR1 MDHEN and CDR2 SYDVKM. This CDR3 has 11 residues. Here the CDR3 DNA reads TGTGCCAGCATGAAAACAGAAGGCTACACCTTC. Translating it yields CASMKTEGYTF.

The chain links TRBV19 to TRBJ1-3; D remains unclear. This CDR3 spans 13 amino acids. V lost 10 bases and J 2 bases, leaving 12 bases between the germline ends. Germline lookup yields CDR1 LNHDA and CDR2 SQIVND (reference sequence). CDR3 residues: CATAGSAGNTIYF. CDR3 coding DNA: TGTGCCACCGCCGGGTCCGCTGGAAACACCATATATTTT.

This clone was seen only a few times. This chain joins TRBV5-1 and TRBJ2-7; D is perhaps TRBD2 (5 bases). The germline V gene has CDR1 SGHRS and CDR2 YFSETQ. Deletions cut 1 base from V and 9 bases from J, with 17 bases between. The CDR3 loop spans 14 amino acids. CDR3 sequence (DNA): TGCGCCAGCAGCTTGTCCCAGAGCGGTGGCGGGCAGTACTTC. Translation gives CASSLSQSGGGQYF.

The chain has TRBV6-5 and TRBJ1-2; D is unresolved. The V end was cut by 0 bases, the J end by 1 base, with 6 bases between. The CDR3 runs 14 residues. From germline, CDR1 is MNHEY and CDR2 SVGAGI. The CDR3 DNA reads TGTGCCAGCAGTTACTCGAGAAATAACTATGGCTACACCTTC. As protein: CASSYSRNNYGYTF.

The gene calls are TRBV5-6 and TRBJ2-2; maybe TRBD2 (7 bases). Germline CDR1 is SGHDT and CDR2 is YYEEEE. Trimming cost V 4 bases and J 0 bases, with 16 bases left between them. CDR3 length: 17 amino acids. CDR3 in amino acids: CASSPWGGPPNTGELFF. CDR3 sequence (DNA): TGTGCCAGCAGCCCCTGGGGGGGGCCCCCGAACACCGGGGAGCTGTTTTTT.

V and J are TRBV7-8 and TRBJ2-1, with D perhaps TRBD1 (6 bases). The V end lost 5 bases, the J end lost 7 bases, and 12 bases lay between the germline ends. This CDR3 has 13 residues. CDR1 and CDR2 from the germline V gene are SGHVS and FQNEAQ. CDR3 amino acids: CASSENRVNEQFF. In nucleotides, the CDR3 is TGTGCCAGCAGCGAGAACAGGGTGAATGAGCAGTTCTTC. Full variable domain (rest looked up from reference TRBV7-8 and TRBJ2-1): GAGVSQSPRYKVAKRGQDVALRCDPISGHVSLFWYQQALGQGPEFLTYFQNEAQLDKSGLPSDRFFAERPEGSVSTLKIQRTQQEDSAVYLCASSENRVNEQFFGPGTRLTVL.

On this clone: A read error may account for a junction end that differs from germline. This rearrangement joins TRBV2 to TRBJ1-5; D unclear. CDR3 length: 14 residues. Germline values: CDR1 SNHLY, CDR2 FYNNEI. The CDR3 nucleotides are TGTGCCAGCAGGGAAGACGGTAGCAATCAGCCCCAGCATTTT. Translating gives CASREDGSNQPQHF.

The V and J genes are TRBV6-5 and TRBJ1-1; D possibly corresponds to TRBD1 (6 bases). V lost 5 bases and J 1 base, leaving 14 bases between the germline ends. CDR1 and CDR2 from the germline V gene are MNHEY and SVGAGI. The CDR3 is 15 amino acids. CDR3: CASSGTGLRNTEAFF. CDR3 DNA: TGTGCCAGCAGTGGAACAGGGTTGAGGAACACTGAAGCTTTCTTT.

This rearrangement joins TRBV5-4 to TRBJ1-1, with 7 bases fitting TRBD1. V lost 2 bases to trimming and J lost 0 bases; unmatched junction nucleotides: 4. The CDR3 consists of 15 residues. Germline-derived CDR1 and CDR2 are SGHNT and YYREEE (reference sequence). The CDR3, as DNA: TGTGCCAGCAGCTTCCCGGGACAGCTGAACACTGAAGCTTTCTTT. It encodes CASSFPGQLNTEAFF.

The gene calls are TRBV19 and TRBJ2-1; 7 nucleotides line up with TRBD1. The CDR3 totals 14 residues. The germline gives CDR1 LNHDA, CDR2 SQIVND (reference sequence). Germline trimming cut 1 base from V and 6 bases from J; bases unmatched to any gene: 3. The CDR3 coding sequence is TGTGCCAGTAGTATAGCCCAGGGGGTCAATGAGCAGTTCTTC. Translation gives CASSIAQGVNEQFF.

This rearrangement joins TRBV19 to TRBJ2-1; the match to TRBD2 covers 11 bases. The CDR3 extends over 15 amino acids. Trimming took 10 bases from V and 7 from J; bases not matched to a gene: 12. CDR1 is LNHDA and CDR2 is SQIVND in the germline V gene (reference sequence). The CDR3 nucleotides are TGTGCCACCAAAGGGCGACTAGCGGGACCGAATGAGCAGTTCTTC. As protein: CATKGRLAGPNEQFF.

The chain combines TRBV30 with TRBJ1-1, with D perhaps TRBD1 (6 bases). The CDR3 has 13 amino acids. V was shortened by 5 bases and J by 4 bases, with 14 bases between the two germline ends. Looked up from germline, CDR1 is GTSNPN and CDR2 is SVGIG (reference sequence). In nucleotides, the CDR3 is TGTGCCTGGGACATCACAGGGCCCACTGAAGCTTTCTTT. This encodes CAWDITGPTEAFF.

This chain joins TRBV7-9 and TRBJ2-7, with D tentatively TRBD1 (5 bases). The CDR3 contains 13 residues. Trimming stripped 1 base from V and 5 bases from J, with 9 bases between. Germline loops: CDR1 SEHNR, CDR2 FQNEAQ (reference sequence). The CDR3 loop is CASSLGRADEQYF. The CDR3, as DNA: TGTGCCAGCAGCTTAGGCAGGGCGGACGAGCAGTACTTC.

Here the CDR3 reads CASTQGRGQPQHF. CDR3 nucleotides: TGCGCCAGTACACAGGGAAGAGGACAGCCCCAGCATTTT. This chain links TRBV10-1 with TRBJ1-5, with D perhaps TRBD1 (6 bases). The CDR3 is made up of 13 amino acids. Trimming took off 9 bases at V and 7 bases at J, with 16 bases between the two ends. In germline, CDR1 is WNHNN, CDR2 SYGVQD (reference sequence).